A single sample gave rise to the 7 T cell receptor beta chains below, sequenced in a study of shared clonotypes between healthy human individuals. Assay used: immunoSEQ multiplex PCR; TCRdb lists only in-frame clones, some missing. The sample lists approximately 640,000 clones, approximately 79% seen once, with approximately 1.8% in the top ten. Sequenced: memory CD4+ T cells sorted from blood. Noted subset: CD45RA-negative fraction. These receptors all stem from a woman younger than 45 in good health.

As concerns this clone: A much larger clone differs from this one at a single base, so this may be a read error. At the DNA level, this CDR3 is encoded by other sequences in the same sample as well. This rearrangement joins TRBV7-9 to TRBJ2-3; D not resolved. Trimming took 0 bases from V and 0 from J, leaving 1 base between them. Germline V gives CDR1 SEHNR, CDR2 FQNEAQ (reference sequence). This CDR3 is 13 amino acids long. DNA of the CDR3: TGTGCCAGCAGCTTAGCTAGCACAGATACGCAGTATTTT. As protein: CASSLASTDTQYF.

V and J are TRBV7-3 and TRBJ1-1; no clear D gene. V gave up 2 bases and J gave up 0 bases, with 10 bases separating them. Germline assignment: CDR1 SGHTA and CDR2 FQGTGA. The CDR3 extends over 15 amino acids. The CDR3 is CASSLRPTMNTEAFF. The CDR3 nucleotides read TGTGCCAGCAGCTTACGCCCAACCATGAACACTGAAGCTTTCTTT.

This chain connects TRBV27 to TRBJ2-7, with 8 bases that match TRBD2. V lost 4 bases and J lost 2; bases outside the gene matches: 10. The germline CDR1 and CDR2 sequences are MNHEY and SMNVEV (reference sequence). The CDR3 has 16 residues. This chain's CDR3 is CASSSPSSGNPYEQYF. Here the CDR3 DNA reads TGTGCCAGCAGTTCCCCGAGTAGCGGGAACCCCTACGAGCAGTACTTC.

V usage is TRBV15 and J usage is TRBJ1-4; no firm D call. V lost 2 bases and J 4 bases, leaving 14 bases between the germline ends. The germline gives CDR1 LNHNV, CDR2 YYDKDF (reference sequence). The CDR3 is 16 residues long. CDR3 region: CATSRNPGISNEKLFF. In nucleotides, the CDR3 is TGTGCCACCAGCAGAAACCCCGGGATAAGTAATGAAAAACTGTTTTTT. The whole variable domain, remainder taken from reference TRBV15 and TRBJ1-4, is DAMVIQNPRYQVTQFGKPVTLSCSQTLNHNVMYWYQQKSSQAPKLLFHYYDKDFNNEADTPDNFQSRRPNTSFCFLDIRSPGLGDTAMYLCATSRNPGISNEKLFFGSGTQLSVL.

This chain connects TRBV28 to TRBJ1-4, with D hard to call. The CDR3 loop spans 14 amino acids. The V gene's germline CDR1 is MDHEN and CDR2 SYDVKM. Trimming removed 3 bases at V and 7 bases at J, with 12 bases between. CDR3 residues: CASSLRGFREKLFF. The CDR3 DNA reads as TGTGCCAGCAGTTTGCGCGGTTTTCGTGAAAAACTGTTTTTT. Drawing the rest from reference TRBV28 and TRBJ1-4, the complete variable domain is DVKVTQSSRYLVKRTGEKVFLECVQDMDHENMFWYRQDPGLGLRLIYFSYDVKMKEKGDIPEGYSVSREKKERFSLILESASTNQTSMYLCASSLRGFREKLFFGSGTQLSVL.

V is TRBV7-7 and J is TRBJ2-1; no definite D call. Trimming cost V 3 bases and J 9 bases, with 12 bases left between them. CDR3 size: 13 residues. The germline V gene has CDR1 SSHAT and CDR2 FNYEAQ (reference sequence). CDR3 in DNA: TGTGCCAGCAGCTTCGGCTTCTCTACTGAGCAGTTCTTC. Translating gives CASSFGFSTEQFF.

In regard to this clone: The sample holds other DNA sequences that translate to the same CDR3. The chain joins TRBV20-1 to TRBJ1-4, with D unresolved. V was cut by 0 bases and J by 8 bases, with 1 base left in between. Germline CDR1 reads DFQATT; CDR2 reads SNEGSKA (reference sequence). The CDR3 length is 10 residues. The CDR3 spells CSARDEKLFF. In nucleotides, the CDR3 is TGCAGTGCTAGAGACGAAAAACTGTTTTTT.